The sample holds one count of the clone carrying this T cell receptor (beta chain). As yet, its antigen is unknown. Primers for the PCR totalled 60 Vbeta and 13 Jbeta. This table comes from immunoSEQ multiplex PCR, and its TCRdb copy is limited to in-frame clones, with some not included. Altogether about 220,000 clones are present, about 79% being singletons, with the ten largest covering 1.5% to 2%. These data are taken from a study of cytomegalovirus exposure and HLA in healthy donors. Looked up from germline, CDR1 is SGHDN and CDR2 is FVKESK. The CDR3 has 14 amino acids. The germline V and J ends were trimmed by 8 bases and 1 base, with 15 bases remaining between them. Findings and limits, study-wide: A previous analysis found most TCR beta V segments productive roughly 90% or roughly 30% of the time. A later analysis showed HLA-associated TCR beta chains outstripping equally common others in clonal expansion. The sole available immune exposure information was CMV serostatus.

This TCR derives from a male donor in good health and CMV-seronegative. The genes are TRBV14 and TRBJ2-7; maybe TRBD2 (6 bases). The source material was PBMCs. CDR3 sequence: CASRPGDGSYEQYF. The CDR3 nucleotides are TGTGCCAGCCGTCCGGGAGACGGATCCTACGAGCAGTACTTC.